This is a list of T cell receptor beta chains from one sample in a study of OX40 agonist ivuxolimab in advanced cancers. Sequencing was performed with immunoSEQ multiplex PCR; in TCRdb, only in-frame clones are kept and a portion is missing. The repertoire includes around 50,000 clones, around four fifths of them detected once, and over 0.7% sits in the top ten. The sequenced sample was CD4+ or CD8+ T cells sorted from blood, obtained in a trial of the OX40 agonist ivuxolimab. These receptors were obtained from an adult with an advanced solid tumor such as melanoma, head and neck, liver or kidney cancer. Each CDR3 is given with its conserved first and last residue. The order of the fields is V gene, J gene, clone size, D gene, CDR3 DNA, CDR3 protein. D genes are given only for firm matches. Not all rows give a size; the values are once, few, many and, for expanded clones, a class.

v_call: TRBV7-2
j_call: TRBJ2-1
clone_size: -
d_call: -
cdr3_nt: TGTGCCAGCAGCTTAGTTCCCGGACGCTACAATGAGCAGTTCTTC
cdr3_aa: CASSLVPGRYNEQFF

v_call: TRBV28
j_call: TRBJ1-1
clone_size: -
d_call: -
cdr3_nt: TGTGTCTCCCAAGGGGAGATCACTGAAGCTTTCTTT
cdr3_aa: CVSQGEITEAFF

v_call: TRBV27
j_call: TRBJ2-7
clone_size: -
d_call: -
cdr3_nt: TGTGCCAGCAGTTTATTCGGCTCCTACGAGCAGTACTTC
cdr3_aa: CASSLFGSYEQYF

v_call: TRBV6-6
j_call: TRBJ1-6
clone_size: -
d_call: -
cdr3_nt: TGTGCCAGCAGTTACTCGGCGTATAATTCACCCCTCCACTTT
cdr3_aa: CASSYSAYNSPLHF

v_call: TRBV11-2
j_call: TRBJ2-1
clone_size: -
d_call: -
cdr3_nt: TGTGCCAGCAGCTTAGATGACGGGCAGGGTGAGCAGTTCTTC
cdr3_aa: CASSLDDGQGEQFF

v_call: TRBV6-5
j_call: TRBJ1-1
clone_size: -
d_call: -
cdr3_nt: TGTGCCAGCAGGCCACTTGGGGACACTGAAGCTTTCTTT
cdr3_aa: CASRPLGDTEAFF

v_call: TRBV11-3
j_call: TRBJ2-2
clone_size: -
d_call: TRBD2
cdr3_nt: TGTGCCAGCAGACCGACTAGCGGGGGGTCCGGGGAGCTGTTTTTT
cdr3_aa: CASRPTSGGSGELFF

v_call: TRBV5-3
j_call: TRBJ2-1
clone_size: -
d_call: TRBD2
cdr3_nt: TGTGCCAGAAGCTTGCCGTCTAGCGGGGGCCCCCGCTCCTACAATGAGCAGTTCTTC
cdr3_aa: CARSLPSSGGPRSYNEQFF

v_call: TRBV7-2
j_call: TRBJ1-5
clone_size: -
d_call: -
cdr3_nt: TGTGCCAGCAGCCGAACAGAGGTCAATCAGCCCCAGCATTTT
cdr3_aa: CASSRTEVNQPQHF

v_call: TRBV7-2
j_call: TRBJ1-1
clone_size: -
d_call: -
cdr3_nt: TGTGCCAGCAGCTTAATGGGCAGGGGACTGAACACTGAAGCTTTCTTT
cdr3_aa: CASSLMGRGLNTEAFF

v_call: TRBV7-2
j_call: TRBJ2-2
clone_size: -
d_call: -
cdr3_nt: TGTGCCAGCAGCTCTCAGGGTGCGGGCACCGGGGAGCTGTTTTTT
cdr3_aa: CASSSQGAGTGELFF

v_call: TRBV27
j_call: TRBJ1-4
clone_size: -
d_call: TRBD1
cdr3_nt: TGTGCCAGCAGTTTGGGGCTAGGACAGGGGGTGGTTTGGGAAAAACTGTTTTTT
cdr3_aa: CASSLGLGQGVVWEKLFF

v_call: TRBV5-1
j_call: TRBJ1-1
clone_size: -
d_call: TRBD1
cdr3_nt: TGCGCCAGCAGGGGGACAGGGGTCACTGAAGCTTTCTTT
cdr3_aa: CASRGTGVTEAFF

v_call: TRBV7-2
j_call: TRBJ2-5
clone_size: -
d_call: -
cdr3_nt: TGTGCCAGCAGATTTACAGGGGGCGGGGGGCAAGAGACCCAGTACTTC
cdr3_aa: CASRFTGGGGQETQYF

v_call: TRBV6-1
j_call: TRBJ2-7
clone_size: -
d_call: TRBD1
cdr3_nt: TGTGCCAGCAGTGTGGAGGGACAGGGACTCTCCTACGAGCAGTACTTC
cdr3_aa: CASSVEGQGLSYEQYF

v_call: TRBV7-8
j_call: TRBJ2-1
clone_size: -
d_call: -
cdr3_nt: TGTGCCAGCAGCCGTGCAGGGAGCTCCTACAATGAGCAGTTCTTC
cdr3_aa: CASSRAGSSYNEQFF

v_call: TRBV10-3
j_call: TRBJ2-1
clone_size: -
d_call: TRBD1
cdr3_nt: TGTGCCATCGGAACCGGGACAGGGGGCTACAATGAGCAGTTCTTC
cdr3_aa: CAIGTGTGGYNEQFF

v_call: TRBV6-5
j_call: TRBJ2-7
clone_size: -
d_call: -
cdr3_nt: TGTGCCAGCAGGAGGGGCCAGGGAGTCTCCGAGCAGTACTTC
cdr3_aa: CASRRGQGVSEQYF

v_call: TRBV9
j_call: TRBJ2-5
clone_size: -
d_call: -
cdr3_nt: TGTGCCAGCAGCGTCCAGGTGCAGCAAGAGACCCAGTACTTC
cdr3_aa: CASSVQVQQETQYF

v_call: TRBV6-1
j_call: TRBJ2-1
clone_size: few
d_call: -
cdr3_nt: TGTGCCAGCTCAGGGGATCTGGACTCCTACAATGAGCAGTTCTTC
cdr3_aa: CASSGDLDSYNEQFF

v_call: TRBV6-5
j_call: TRBJ2-3
clone_size: -
d_call: TRBD1
cdr3_nt: TGTGCCAGCAGTTACGCCAGGGGGCGGATAGATACGCAGTATTTT
cdr3_aa: CASSYARGRIDTQYF

v_call: TRBV5-1
j_call: TRBJ1-6
clone_size: -
d_call: TRBD1
cdr3_nt: TGCGCCAGCAGCTCCCCGGACAGGGGGTATTCACCCCTCCACTTT
cdr3_aa: CASSSPDRGYSPLHF

v_call: TRBV6-1
j_call: TRBJ2-2
clone_size: once
d_call: -
cdr3_nt: TGTGCCAGTAATTATCCTCGGCTGTTTTTT
cdr3_aa: CASNYPRLFF

v_call: TRBV6-5
j_call: TRBJ2-5
clone_size: -
d_call: TRBD2
cdr3_nt: TGTGCCAGCAGTTTTAGCGGGGGGGCCGAAGAGACCCAGTACTTC
cdr3_aa: CASSFSGGAEETQYF

v_call: TRBV7-8
j_call: TRBJ1-4
clone_size: medium-sized
d_call: -
cdr3_nt: TGTGCCAGCAGCCCCATAGTTGGGACCCCCGGAGTGGGTGAAAAACTGTTTTTT
cdr3_aa: CASSPIVGTPGVGEKLFF

v_call: TRBV21-1
j_call: TRBJ1-5
clone_size: once
d_call: -
cdr3_nt: TGTGCCAGCAGCACGGGACATATTAGCAATCAGCCCCAGCATTTT
cdr3_aa: CASSTGHISNQPQHF

v_call: TRBV11-2
j_call: TRBJ2-1
clone_size: -
d_call: -
cdr3_nt: TGTGCCAGCAGCTTAGATATACGGGATGAGCAGTTCTTC
cdr3_aa: CASSLDIRDEQFF

v_call: TRBV5-1
j_call: TRBJ2-5
clone_size: -
d_call: -
cdr3_nt: TGCGCCAGCAGTCGGGGGTTTCCAGCGAGCGAGACCCAGTACTTC
cdr3_aa: CASSRGFPASETQYF

v_call: TRBV4-1
j_call: TRBJ2-5
clone_size: -
d_call: -
cdr3_nt: TGCGCCAGCAGCCAGCGCGCAGGGTGGGGGGAGACCCAGTACTTC
cdr3_aa: CASSQRAGWGETQYF

v_call: TRBV7-3
j_call: TRBJ2-2
clone_size: -
d_call: -
cdr3_nt: TGTGCCAGCAGCTGGGCCCCGAACACCGGGGAGCTGTTTTTT
cdr3_aa: CASSWAPNTGELFF

v_call: TRBV19
j_call: TRBJ2-1
clone_size: -
d_call: TRBD2
cdr3_nt: TGTGCCAGTAGTATACGGGGACTAGCGGGGGACAATGAGCAGTTCTTC
cdr3_aa: CASSIRGLAGDNEQFF

v_call: TRBV5-1
j_call: TRBJ2-3
clone_size: -
d_call: TRBD2
cdr3_nt: TGCGCCAGCAGCTCAGGGACTAGCGGGGGGGCAGATACGCAGTATTTT
cdr3_aa: CASSSGTSGGADTQYF

v_call: TRBV5-6
j_call: TRBJ1-4
clone_size: -
d_call: TRBD1
cdr3_nt: TGTGCCAGCAGCACCTGGACAGGGGGTTTTAATGAAAAACTGTTTTTT
cdr3_aa: CASSTWTGGFNEKLFF

v_call: TRBV25-1
j_call: TRBJ2-3
clone_size: -
d_call: TRBD2
cdr3_nt: TGTGCCAGCAGTGATGAGCGGGGGGCAACAGATACGCAGTATTTT
cdr3_aa: CASSDERGATDTQYF

v_call: TRBV6-5
j_call: TRBJ1-6
clone_size: once
d_call: -
cdr3_nt: TGTGCCAGCAGTTACAAGGGCTCCTATAATTCACCCCTCCACTTT
cdr3_aa: CASSYKGSYNSPLHF

v_call: TRBV6-5
j_call: TRBJ1-1
clone_size: -
d_call: -
cdr3_nt: TGTGCCAGCAGTTACTATCTTTCAGGCAGCCGTACTGAAGCTTTCTTT
cdr3_aa: CASSYYLSGSRTEAFF

v_call: TRBV7-2
j_call: TRBJ2-3
clone_size: -
d_call: -
cdr3_nt: TGTGCCAGCAGCTTACGAAGGTTTGATGGGTCTGATACGCAGTATTTT
cdr3_aa: CASSLRRFDGSDTQYF

v_call: TRBV28
j_call: TRBJ2-1
clone_size: -
d_call: TRBD1
cdr3_nt: TGTGCCAGCAGCCCACCGGCGGCCTTGGGACAGGGACAGTTCTTC
cdr3_aa: CASSPPAALGQGQFF

v_call: TRBV6-4
j_call: TRBJ1-1
clone_size: -
d_call: TRBD1
cdr3_nt: TGTGCCAGCAGACGGGACAGGGAGGGTGGTGAAGCTTTCTTT
cdr3_aa: CASRRDREGGEAFF

v_call: TRBV6-1
j_call: TRBJ2-5
clone_size: -
d_call: TRBD2
cdr3_nt: TGTGCCAGCAGTGAAGCGGGGGGGCAAGAGACCCAGTACTTC
cdr3_aa: CASSEAGGQETQYF